Listed here are 27 T cell receptor beta chains from one sample, sequenced in a study of blood T cells in healthy people across ages. PCR was performed a second time for roughly 6 to 12 cycles using a sample-barcoded 5' primer and a J-beta primer mix. TCRdb reprocessed the 5' RACE reads with MiXCR, giving one entry per CDR3 protein. The sample holds hundreds of thousands of distinct CDR3 sequences, approximately 40% seen once. Specimen: blood. The receptors were gathered from a man aged 80 or over in good health.

The table lists this clonotype with a few counts. V usage is TRBV4-2 and J usage is TRBJ2-4; 11 bases align to TRBD2. Germline CDR1 is LGHNA and CDR2 is YNFKEQ. The CDR3 loop spans 18 amino acids. Germline trimming cut 0 bases from V and 1 base from J; bases unmatched to any gene: 5. The DNA of the CDR3 is TGTGCCAGCAGCCAAGACCCGACTAGCGGGACTGCCAAAAACATTCAGTACTTC. Protein sequence: CASSQDPTSGTAKNIQYF.

The rearrangement joins TRBV6-6 to TRBJ1-2, with D tentatively TRBD1 (5 bases). The V and J ends lost 2 bases and 4 bases respectively, with 11 bases between them. The germline gives CDR1 MNHNY, CDR2 SVGAGI (reference sequence). The CDR3 has 14 amino acids. CDR3 sequence: CASSYPGQVYGYTF. DNA of the CDR3: TGTGCCAGCAGTTACCCAGGGCAAGTCTATGGCTACACCTTC.

This chain joins TRBV20-1 and TRBJ2-1, with 8 bases that match TRBD2. The CDR3 runs to 13 residues. Germline V gene sequence: CDR1 DFQATT, CDR2 SNEGSKA (reference sequence). V lost 0 bases and J lost 15; bases outside the gene matches: 10. CDR3 bases: TGCAGTGCTAGAGATAGAAGCGGGGGACGACTGTTCTTC. Encoded protein: CSARDRSGGRLFF.

This clonotype appeared a few times. The rearrangement uses TRBV6-2 or TRBV6-3 and TRBJ2-3; no firm D call. V shed 7 bases and J shed 10 bases, with 15 bases lying between them. The CDR3 is 12 amino acids. The germline gives CDR1 MNHEY, CDR2 SVGEGT. The CDR3, as DNA: TGTGCCAGCACCTCACTTCTCCAGTCGCAGTATTTT. It yields the protein CASTSLLQSQYF.

V gene TRBV12-3 or TRBV12-4 combines with J gene TRBJ2-1; perhaps TRBD1 as D (6 bases). The V end was cut by 5 bases, the J end by 9 bases, with 17 bases between. This CDR3 has 14 residues. The CDR3 bases are TGTGCCAGCAGTCTACAGGGCTCTGCTAGTGAGCAGTTCTTC. Protein: CASSLQGSASEQFF.

This clonotype was detected only once. Being one base from a much bigger clone, this may be a read error. The J gene is TRBJ2-5, the V gene TRBV29-1; D ambiguous. This CDR3 comprises 11 residues. Germline V CDR1 and CDR2: SQVTM, ANQGSEA. The CDR3 sequence is CSVRYQETRYF. CDR3 DNA sequence: TGCAGCGTTAGGTACCAAGAGACCCGGTACTTC. The full variable domain, its missing parts supplied by reference TRBV29-1 and TRBJ2-5, is SAVISQKPSRDICQRGTSLTIQCQVDSQVTMMFWYRQQPGQSLTLIATANQGSEATYESGFVIDKFPISRPNLTFSTLTVSNMSPEDSSIYLCSVRYQETRYFGPGTRLLVL.

This clonotype has more than one count but fewer than ten. V gene TRBV20-1 combines with J gene TRBJ1-5, with D uncertain. The germline V gene has CDR1 DFQATT and CDR2 SNEGSKA (reference sequence). Trimming took 1 base from V and 1 from J, leaving 14 bases between them. The CDR3 extends over 16 amino acids. CDR3 residues: CSARADALGSNQPQHF. The CDR3 nucleotides are TGCAGTGCTAGAGCCGACGCGCTTGGAAGCAATCAGCCCCAGCATTTT.

This clonotype was picked up a small number of times. This chain joins TRBV4-3 and TRBJ2-3, with 14 positions matching TRBD2. The CDR3 is 19 residues long. Trimming removed 2 bases from V and 9 bases from J; junction bases left unmatched: 16. The germline CDR1 and CDR2 sequences are LGHNA and YSLEER. The chain's CDR3 is CASSQRHGTSGRGLITQYF. The CDR3 coding sequence is TGCGCCAGCAGCCAACGGCACGGGACTAGCGGGAGAGGACTCATCACGCAGTATTTT.

The table lists this clonotype with a few counts. J is TRBJ1-2 and V is TRBV9; D is uncertain. The CDR3 is 14 amino acids. Germline loops: CDR1 SGDLS, CDR2 YYNGEE. The V end was cut by 0 bases, the J end by 1 base, with 7 bases between. For the CDR3, the DNA is TGTGCCAGCAGCGTAGGCGTGGGTAACTATGGCTACACCTTC. The encoded protein is CASSVGVGNYGYTF. The variable domain in full, completed from reference TRBV9 and TRBJ1-2, reads DSGVTQTPKHLITATGQRVTLRCSPRSGDLSVYWYQQSLDQGLQFLIQYYNGEERAKGNILERFSAQQFPDLHSELNLSSLELGDSALYFCASSVGVGNYGYTFGSGTRLTVV.

Only one count was recorded for this clonotype. Relative to the germline gene, one junction end is altered; a read error may explain this. V usage is TRBV20-1 and J usage is TRBJ2-5; 10 nucleotides agree with TRBD2. CDR3 size: 17 residues. Per the germline V gene, CDR1 is DFQATT and CDR2 is SNEGSKA (reference sequence). In DNA form, the CDR3 reads TGCAGTGTTAGAGATCGAGCGGGGGGGACCCGGCAAGAGACCCAGTACTTC. Amino acids: CSVRDRAGGTRQETQYF.

The chain carries TRBV7-3 and TRBJ2-1, with D maybe TRBD2 (5 bases). Looked up from germline, CDR1 is SGHTA and CDR2 is FQGTGA. The V and J ends lost 5 bases and 2 bases respectively, with 22 bases between them. This CDR3 is 18 amino acids long. CDR3 DNA: TGTGCCAGCAGCCTCATTTACGACCCGAGCGGTACCTACAATGAGCAGTTCTTC. Translating gives CASSLIYDPSGTYNEQFF.

This sequence joins TRBV20-1 and TRBJ1-2; D call uncertain. Germline V gene sequence: CDR1 DFQATT, CDR2 SNEGSKA (reference sequence). Deletions cut 6 bases from V and 8 bases from J, with 19 bases between. This CDR3 spans 13 amino acids. DNA for the CDR3: TGCAGTGCGCACCGGTCCACTATGGAGGGCTACACCTTC. This encodes CSAHRSTMEGYTF.

The V call is TRBV4-1, the J call TRBJ2-5; D uncertain. This CDR3 comprises 13 residues. Trimming cost V 0 bases and J 3 bases, with 5 bases left between them. Germline V gives CDR1 MGHRA, CDR2 YSYEKL. CDR3 in DNA: TGCGCCAGCAGCCAAGAAATAGAAGAGACCCAGTACTTC. It yields the protein CASSQEIEETQYF.

V gene TRBV6-2 or TRBV6-3 combines with J gene TRBJ2-7; 8 nucleotides match TRBD2. Germline lookup yields CDR1 MNHEY and CDR2 SVGEGT. This CDR3 is built from 14 residues. V lost 2 bases, J lost 8 bases, and 8 bases stayed unmatched. The CDR3 reads CASSYSGGYGKQYF. Written as DNA, the CDR3 is TGTGCCAGCAGTTACAGCGGGGGCTACGGCAAGCAGTACTTC.

This clonotype was recorded at least ten times. The chain employs TRBV7-3 and TRBJ2-6; D uncertain. The germline gives CDR1 SGHTA, CDR2 FQGTGA. The CDR3 length is 15 residues. V was trimmed by 5 bases and J by 4 bases, leaving 12 bases between them. This CDR3 is CASSPLSAGANVLTF. CDR3 nucleotides: TGTGCCAGCAGCCCCTTATCAGCGGGGGCCAACGTCCTGACTTTC. The whole variable domain, filled in from reference TRBV7-3 and TRBJ2-6, reads GAGVSQTPSNKVTEKGKYVELRCDPISGHTALYWYRQSLGQGPEFLIYFQGTGAADDSGLPNDRFFAVRPEGSVSTLKIQRTERGDSAVYLCASSPLSAGANVLTFGAGSRLTVL.

The chain couples TRBV19 to TRBJ2-5; D might be TRBD2 (6 bases). The better agreement between TRBJ2-7 and the DNA end casts doubt on the J call. Per the germline V gene, CDR1 is LNHDA and CDR2 is SQIVND (reference sequence). The length of the CDR3 is 16 residues. The CDR3 spells CASSISVRAGLYEQYF. The CDR3 nucleotides are TGTGCCAGTAGTATTTCGGTCAGGGCTGGACTATACGAGCAGTACTTC.

This clonotype was counted many times. The J gene is TRBJ2-7, the V gene TRBV7-2; 7 bases match TRBD2. Germline values: CDR1 SGHTA, CDR2 FQGNSA. J lost 5 bases, V lost 6 bases, and 10 bases had no gene match. The CDR3 covers 14 residues. The CDR3 is CASRPQAGVNEQYF. The CDR3 coding sequence is TGTGCCAGCAGGCCGCAGGCGGGAGTCAACGAGCAGTACTTC.

The chain carries TRBV28 and TRBJ1-2; D perhaps matches TRBD1 (6 bases). V was pared by 8 bases and J by 8 bases, with 21 bases between. The CDR3 is made up of 14 amino acids. From germline, CDR1 is MDHEN and CDR2 SYDVKM. CDR3 sequence: CASSIPGTKAGYTF. The DNA for the CDR3 is TGTGCCAGCTCAATTCCCGGGACAAAGGCGGGCTACACCTTC.

Worth noting for this clonotype: This may arise from a read error, as a much more abundant clone is one base away. The V call is TRBV29-1, the J call TRBJ1-5; TRBD1 aligns across 9 bases. The V gene end was trimmed by 4 bases and the J gene end by 5 bases; junction bases not matched to a gene: 0. CDR3 length: 12 amino acids. The germline V gene encodes CDR1 SQVTM and CDR2 ANQGSEA. Written as DNA, the CDR3 is TGCAGCGTTGGACAGGGGGATCAGCCCCAGCATTTT. Translating gives CSVGQGDQPQHF.

The rearrangement joins TRBV7-9 to TRBJ2-7, with D uncertain. The CDR3 totals 15 residues. V was cut by 2 bases and J by 6 bases, with 17 bases left in between. In germline, CDR1 is SEHNR, CDR2 FQNEAQ (reference sequence). CDR3 in amino acids: CASSLRAGPSAEQYF. The CDR3, as DNA: TGTGCCAGCAGCTTACGGGCAGGCCCATCGGCCGAGCAGTACTTC.

The gene calls are TRBV5-1 and TRBJ2-1; D perhaps matches TRBD2 (6 bases). V was clipped by 4 bases and J by 8 bases, with 10 bases between them. Germline values: CDR1 SGHRS, CDR2 YFSETQ. This CDR3 is built from 12 residues. Here the CDR3 DNA reads TGCGCCAGCAGCATCGGGGAGGATGAGCAGTTCTTC. Amino acid sequence: CASSIGEDEQFF.

Turning to this clonotype: The junction and the germline gene differ at one end; a read error may be behind it. This sequence joins TRBV28 and TRBJ1-5, with D possibly TRBD1 on 6 matching bases. CDR1 is MDHEN and CDR2 is SYDVKM in the germline V gene. There are 13 residues in the CDR3. CDR3 sequence: CASRPRGNRPQHF. The DNA for the CDR3 is TGTGCCAGCCGGCCCAGGGGCAATCGGCCCCAGCATTTT. Based on the CDR3 plus reference TRBV28 and TRBJ1-5, the full variable domain is DVKVTQSSRYLVKRTGEKVFLECVQDMDHENMFWYRQDPGLGLRLIYFSYDVKMKEKGDIPEGYSVSREKKERFSLILESASTNQTSMYLCASRPRGNRPQHFGDGTRLSIL.

The V and J genes are TRBV6-6 and TRBJ1-5; 7 positions agree with TRBD1. Trimming cost V 6 bases and J 11 bases; bases outside gene matches: 10. Per germline, CDR1 MNHNY and CDR2 SVGAGI (reference sequence). This CDR3 is 13 amino acids long. In DNA form, the CDR3 reads TGTGCCAGCAGCCACGGGACAGTCTCAGCCCAGCATTTT. It yields the protein CASSHGTVSAQHF.

V gene TRBV6-2 or TRBV6-3 combines with J gene TRBJ2-3; the D gene is possibly TRBD2 (5 bases). CDR1 and CDR2 (germline): MNHEY, SVGEGT. The CDR3 extends over 14 amino acids. Trimming shortened V by 2 bases and J by 2 bases, and 8 bases separated the two germline ends. The CDR3 DNA sequence: TGTGCCAGCAGTTACGCCGGGGACACAGATACGCAGTATTTT. It specifies CASSYAGDTDTQYF.

The chain recombines TRBV6-2 or TRBV6-3 with TRBJ1-1; D not certain. This CDR3 region has 16 residues. CDR1 MNHEY and CDR2 SVGEGT come from the germline V gene. V was shortened by 6 bases and J by 0 bases, with 17 bases between the two germline ends. DNA for the CDR3: TGTGCCAGCAGCGCCCGCCCCGGGCCCATGAACACTGAAGCTTTCTTT. It translates to CASSARPGPMNTEAFF.

The chain couples TRBV4-3 to TRBJ2-7; 13 bases line up with TRBD2. V was pared by 4 bases and J by 9 bases, with 9 bases of the junction left unmatched. The CDR3 runs 15 residues. Germline V gene data show CDR1 as LGHNA and CDR2 as YSLEER. The CDR3 reads CASSPRTSGGPGQYF. The CDR3 coding sequence is TGCGCCAGCAGCCCCCGGACTAGCGGGGGACCAGGGCAGTACTTC.

The chain uses TRBV11-3 and TRBJ2-1, with D tentatively TRBD2 (9 bases). This CDR3 spans 17 amino acids. V was shortened by 5 bases and J by 9 bases, with 26 bases between the two germline ends. Germline CDR1 reads SGHNT; CDR2 reads YENEEA. CDR3 in DNA: TGTGCCAGCAGCCAAGAAACAGGGGGGACTAGCCTTCCTGAGCAGTTCTTC. Protein sequence: CASSQETGGTSLPEQFF.